This TCR beta chain was sequenced during a study of blood T cells in healthy people across ages. This clonotype occurred a few times. The authors ran a second PCR of about 6 to 11 cycles using a sample-barcoded 5' primer and a J-beta primer mix. TCRdb used MiXCR to reprocess the 5' RACE reads, holding one entry per CDR3 protein. In the table there are about 780,000 distinct CDR3 sequences, more than 35% of which are singletons. CDR3 length: 16 residues. The germline CDR1 and CDR2 sequences are SGHVS and FNYEAQ. The origin of this receptor is a man older than 75 in good health. The J gene is TRBJ2-4, the V gene TRBV7-6; a weak D match, TRBD2 (6 bases). The J call is uncertain, as TRBJ2-7 better fits the DNA end. The specimen was blood. The DNA for the CDR3 is TGTGCCAGCAGCTCCCTAGGGACTCCAGGAACCTACGAGCAGTACTTC. Its protein product is CASSSLGTPGTYEQYF.